This T cell receptor beta chain was identified in a study of T cell responses to AZD1222 COVID-19 vaccine. Study outcomes and limitations: Possibly, clonal diversity was underestimated; donors were largely white British and included more females.

Comments on this clone: No antigen is known for it.

Some clones are missing from TCRdb's copy, which holds only in-frame ones; the method was immunoSEQ multiplex PCR. The repertoire holds 150,000 to 170,000 clones, with 88% as singletons. This receptor was taken from an adult in good health. Sequences were derived from peripheral blood, sampled on day 0 of AZD1222 vaccination.

CDR3 residues: CASSHTGQETNQPQHF. The CDR3 nucleotides read TGTGCCAGCAGCCATACGGGACAGGAGACAAATCAGCCCCAGCATTTT. The chain is built from TRBV27 and TRBJ1-5; 8 bases are a match to TRBD1. CDR3 size: 16 residues. CDR1 MNHEY and CDR2 SMNVEV come from the germline V gene (reference sequence). Germline trimming cut 6 bases from V and 4 bases from J; bases unmatched to any gene: 11.